This record concerns one T cell receptor (beta chain) sequence. The CDR3 is made up of 14 amino acids. Trimming took 4 bases from V and 6 from J; bases not matched to a gene: 8. The germline V gene encodes CDR1 SGHRS and CDR2 YFSETQ. This entry comes from a study of cytomegalovirus exposure and HLA in healthy donors. The PCR employed 60 Vbeta primers together with 13 Jbeta primers. The assay was immunoSEQ multiplex PCR, and TCRdb's table has in-frame clones only and misses some. The data hold 100,000 or so clones, with 76% observed a single time. Sequencing was carried out using PBMCs. V and J are TRBV5-1 and TRBJ2-7; 9 positions match TRBD1. The TCR comes from a man aged 40-50 years in good health and CMV-seronegative. Written as DNA, the CDR3 is TGCGCCAGCAGCCTGGGACAGGGCCGTCGCGAGCAGTACTTC. Translation: CASSLGQGRREQYF.